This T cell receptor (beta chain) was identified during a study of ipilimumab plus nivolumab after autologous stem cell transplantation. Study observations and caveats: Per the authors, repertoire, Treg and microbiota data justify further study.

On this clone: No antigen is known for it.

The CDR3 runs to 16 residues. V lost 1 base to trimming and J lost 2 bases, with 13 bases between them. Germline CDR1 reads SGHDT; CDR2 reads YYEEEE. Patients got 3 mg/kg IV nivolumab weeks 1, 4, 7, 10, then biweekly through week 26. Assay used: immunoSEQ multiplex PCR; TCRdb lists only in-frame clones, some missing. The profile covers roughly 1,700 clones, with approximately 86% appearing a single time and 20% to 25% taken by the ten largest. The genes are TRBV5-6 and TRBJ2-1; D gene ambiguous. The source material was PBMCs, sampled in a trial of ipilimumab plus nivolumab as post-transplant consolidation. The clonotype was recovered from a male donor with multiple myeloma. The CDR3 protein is CASSLFGDVAYNEQFF. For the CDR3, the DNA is TGTGCCAGCAGCTTGTTTGGGGATGTGGCCTACAATGAGCAGTTCTTC.